These 32 T cell receptor beta chains were all obtained from the same sample, sequenced in a study of cytomegalovirus exposure and HLA in healthy donors. The PCR ran on 60 Vbeta and 13 Jbeta primers. The protocol was immunoSEQ multiplex PCR, while the TCRdb copy is restricted to in-frame clones and leaves out a portion. Found here are 310,000 or so clones, 80% to 90% of them singletons; the top ten hold approximately 2.4%. The sample consisted of PBMCs. The receptors come from a young woman in good health and CMV-seronegative.

The chain joins TRBV2 to TRBJ2-5; D unresolved. CDR1 is SNHLY, CDR2 FYNNEI, per germline. V lost 4 bases and J lost 2, with 5 bases in between. The CDR3 is 12 residues long. CDR3 nucleotide sequence: TGTGCCAGCAGTGGTATTCAAGAGACCCAGTACTTC. Its protein is CASSGIQETQYF.

The chain links TRBV6-1 to TRBJ2-1; maybe TRBD1 (6 bases). Per germline, CDR1 MNHNS and CDR2 SASEGT. The CDR3 sequence is 13 residues long. The V end lost 3 bases, the J end lost 4 bases, and 7 bases lay between the germline ends. CDR3 residues: CASSDQGYNEQFF. The CDR3 DNA sequence: TGTGCCAGCAGTGATCAGGGGTACAATGAGCAGTTCTTC.

V is TRBV10-1 and J is TRBJ1-5, with D tentatively TRBD1 (6 bases). CDR1 is WNHNN, CDR2 SYGVQD, per germline (reference sequence). V lost 7 bases and J 6 bases, leaving 16 bases between the germline ends. This CDR3 comprises 14 residues. DNA of the CDR3: TGCGCCAGCATCGAGGGGGGGGTAGGTCAGCCCCAGCATTTT. Protein: CASIEGGVGQPQHF.

V usage is TRBV11-3 and J usage is TRBJ2-3, with TRBD1 identical over 10 bases. CDR3 length equals 15 residues. With V trimmed by 5 bases and J by 2 bases, 4 bases remained unmatched. From germline, CDR1 is SGHNT and CDR2 YENEEA. The CDR3: CASSEGQGHTDTQYF. The CDR3 DNA follows: TGTGCCAGCAGCGAGGGACAGGGGCACACAGATACGCAGTATTTT.

The chain links TRBV6-6 to TRBJ1-1; D not certain. The CDR3 spans 15 residues. Germline CDR1 MNHNY, CDR2 SVGAGI (reference sequence). V was clipped by 0 bases and J by 1 base, with 9 bases between them. The CDR3 DNA is TGTGCCAGCAGTTACTCTCCGGCGGGGAACACTGAAGCTTTCTTT. Encoded protein: CASSYSPAGNTEAFF.

A few counts support this clone. The V and J genes are TRBV21-1 and TRBJ2-7; the table's D gene call, TRBD1, was not cross checked with the DNA. TRBV21-1 is a documented pseudogene. CDR3 length equals 13 residues. The CDR3 here is CASSKSTDYEQYF. Here the CDR3 DNA reads TGTGCCAGCAGCAAATCCACAGACTACGAGCAGTACTTC.

V usage is TRBV5-1 and J usage is TRBJ1-4; TRBD1 is a possible D gene (5 bases). Germline CDR1 is SGHRS and CDR2 is YFSETQ. The CDR3 is 16 residues long. V lost 3 bases, J lost 1 base, and 13 bases lay in between. The CDR3 here is CASSYGTGGTNEKLFF. DNA of the CDR3: TGCGCCAGCAGCTACGGGACGGGGGGAACTAATGAAAAACTGTTTTTT.

This chain connects TRBV15 to TRBJ2-5; TRBD1 matches 8 bases. The CDR3 consists of 13 residues. Germline trimming cut 0 bases from V and 11 bases from J; bases unmatched to any gene: 5. From germline, CDR1 is LNHNV and CDR2 YYDKDF (reference sequence). CDR3 residues: CATSRELQGEQYF. CDR3 bases: TGTGCCACCAGCAGAGAGTTACAGGGGGAGCAGTACTTC.

This rearrangement joins TRBV2 to TRBJ1-2; D possibly corresponds to TRBD1 (5 bases). Germline-derived CDR1 and CDR2 are SNHLY and FYNNEI. The CDR3 has 14 amino acids. V was shortened by 6 bases and J by 0 bases, with 11 bases between the two germline ends. The CDR3, as DNA: TGTGCCAGCAGCAGGACACCGACTAACTATGGCTACACCTTC. Protein product: CASSRTPTNYGYTF.

The chain recombines TRBV19 with TRBJ2-7, with D possibly matching TRBD2 (6 bases). Trimming removed 1 base from V and 3 bases from J, with 7 bases in between. CDR1 is LNHDA, CDR2 SQIVND, per germline (reference sequence). The CDR3 is 13 residues long. The CDR3 is CASSIGGDYEQYF. The CDR3 DNA reads TGTGCCAGTAGTATAGGGGGGGACTACGAGCAGTACTTC.

This chain joins TRBV14 and TRBJ2-7; D uncertain. The CDR3 extends over 11 amino acids. Germline lookup yields CDR1 SGHDN and CDR2 FVKESK. Trimming took off 3 bases at V and 6 bases at J, with 6 bases between the two ends. In DNA, the CDR3 is TGTGCCAGCAGCCAGCGTAGCGAGCAGTACTTC. Protein product: CASSQRSEQYF.

The chain combines TRBV9 with TRBJ2-2; D is uncertain. Trimming took 3 bases from V and 2 from J, leaving 8 bases between them. Germline CDR1 and CDR2: SGDLS and YYNGEE. The CDR3 is 14 residues long. CDR3 coding DNA: TGTGCCAGCAGCGACGGAGATAACACCGGGGAGCTGTTTTTT. Its protein is CASSDGDNTGELFF.

V usage is TRBV27 and J usage is TRBJ1-6, with TRBD1 matching over 7 bases. V shed 3 bases and J 6 bases; nucleotides not matched to a gene: 14. This CDR3 region has 18 residues. Germline V gives CDR1 MNHEY, CDR2 SMNVEV (reference sequence). In DNA, the CDR3 is TGTGCCAGCAGTTTTGGCCCCCCAGAGGGGGCGGCTAATTCACCCCTCCACTTT. It translates to CASSFGPPEGAANSPLHF.

The genes are TRBV7-9 and TRBJ2-7; D is perhaps TRBD2 (5 bases). V lost 2 bases and J lost 3, with 11 bases in between. Per germline, CDR1 SEHNR and CDR2 FQNEAQ (reference sequence). The CDR3 sequence is 14 residues long. In DNA, the CDR3 is TGTGCCAGCAGCTTATCGAAGGGAGTCTACGAGCAGTACTTC. Protein: CASSLSKGVYEQYF.

This clone appeared a single time. The chain joins TRBV9 to TRBJ1-2; 8 positions match TRBD1. The CDR3 extends over 19 amino acids. CDR1 is SGDLS, CDR2 YYNGEE, per germline. The junction had 19 bases not matched to a gene; V was cut back by 5 bases and J by 1 base. CDR3 sequence reads: CASRSLGDGQGARNYGYTF. DNA for the CDR3: TGTGCCAGCAGGTCATTAGGGGATGGGCAGGGGGCTCGTAACTATGGCTACACCTTC.

V gene TRBV6-5 combines with J gene TRBJ2-1; 8 positions match TRBD2. This CDR3 is built from 15 residues. V trimming: 6 bases; J trimming: 0 bases; junction bases outside the gene matches: 4. Looked up from germline, CDR1 is MNHEY and CDR2 is SVGAGI. CDR3 sequence reads: CASSHRGGSYNEQFF. For the CDR3, the DNA is TGTGCCAGCAGCCACCGGGGGGGCTCCTACAATGAGCAGTTCTTC.

The chain uses TRBV4-1 and TRBJ1-2; tentative D call: TRBD1 (5 bases). CDR1 is MGHRA and CDR2 is YSYEKL in the germline V gene. Trimming took off 0 bases at V and 5 bases at J, with 13 bases between the two ends. The CDR3 spans 15 residues. CDR3 sequence reads: CASSQDGGVWYGYTF. The CDR3 region has the DNA TGCGCCAGCAGCCAAGATGGGGGGGTATGGTATGGCTACACCTTC.

As DNA, the CDR3 is TGTGCTGTCAGTCGGGGGGCGAGGGATGAGCAGTTCTTC. It translates to CAVSRGARDEQFF. The rearrangement links TRBV30 to TRBJ2-1; TRBD2 might be the D (7 bases). This CDR3 has 13 amino acids. From germline, CDR1 is GTSNPN and CDR2 SVGIG (reference sequence).

The CDR3: CASSLTQYNSPLHF. CDR3 bases: TGTGCCAGCAGTTTAACCCAGTATAATTCACCCCTCCACTTT. The rearrangement links TRBV27 to TRBJ1-6, with no clear D. The CDR3 is 14 residues long. Deletions cut 2 bases from V and 4 bases from J, with 6 bases between. Germline loops: CDR1 MNHEY, CDR2 SMNVEV (reference sequence).

This clone is a singleton in its sample. The rearrangement links TRBV19 to TRBJ1-2, with D possibly being TRBD1 (5 bases). Germline V gene data show CDR1 as LNHDA and CDR2 as SQIVND (reference sequence). The V and J ends lost 5 bases and 5 bases respectively, with 15 bases between them. The CDR3 contains 14 residues. The CDR3, as DNA: TGTGCCAGTAGTGGTTTGGGCAGGGAATATGGCTACACCTTC. It codes for CASSGLGREYGYTF.

This clone was seen just once. The rearrangement joins TRBV5-5 to TRBJ2-5, with a tentative D call TRBD2 (5 bases). CDR3 size: 14 residues. The V end lost 4 bases, the J end lost 1 base, and 11 bases lay between the germline ends. Per germline, CDR1 SGHKS and CDR2 YYEKEE (reference sequence). CDR3 sequence (DNA): TGTGCCAGCAGCCGCCCCGGGGTCCAAGAGACCCAGTACTTC. It specifies CASSRPGVQETQYF.

DNA for the CDR3: TGTGCCAGCAGCCCCCTCAGCCCAGGACTGGGGCGGGGCACCGGGGAGCTGTTTTTT. Protein sequence: CASSPLSPGLGRGTGELFF. V gene TRBV7-6 combines with J gene TRBJ2-2; D possibly corresponds to TRBD2 (6 bases). The CDR3 sequence is 19 residues long. Between the trimmed V and J ends, which lost 5 bases and 4 bases, there was a span of 26 bases. CDR1 and CDR2 from the germline V gene are SGHVS and FNYEAQ. Variable domain in full (rest from reference TRBV7-6 and TRBJ2-2): GAGVSQSPRYKVTKRGQDVALRCDPISGHVSLYWYRQALGQGPEFLTYFNYEAQQDKSGLPNDRFSAERPEGSISTLTIQRTEQRDSAMYRCASSPLSPGLGRGTGELFFGEGSRLTVL.

To note about this clone: Compared with germline, one end of the junction differs, possibly owing to a read error. The V and J genes are TRBV7-7 and TRBJ2-1; D possibly corresponds to TRBD2 (6 bases). The CDR3 runs to 13 residues. Germline CDR1 is SSHAT and CDR2 is FNYEAQ (reference sequence). The CDR3 bases are TGTGCTAGCAGCTTGACTAGGTATAATGAGCAGTTCTTC. This encodes CASSLTRYNEQFF.

This clone has only one observation. V and J are TRBV6-1 and TRBJ2-1; TRBD2 aligns across 11 bases. Germline V gene lookup returns CDR1 MNHNS and CDR2 SASEGT. This CDR3 comprises 15 residues. With V trimmed by 4 bases and J by 2 bases, 1 base remained unmatched. CDR3 DNA: TGTGCCAGCAGTGTACTAGCGGGGGCCTACAATGAGCAGTTCTTC. The encoded protein is CASSVLAGAYNEQFF.

V is TRBV19 and J is TRBJ2-5; D may be TRBD2 (5 bases). The CDR3 extends over 13 amino acids. Looked up from germline, CDR1 is LNHDA and CDR2 is SQIVND (reference sequence). The germline V and J ends were trimmed by 5 bases and 2 bases, with 9 bases remaining between them. The CDR3 protein is CASSLGLQETQYF. DNA for the CDR3: TGTGCCAGTAGTCTAGGACTTCAAGAGACCCAGTACTTC.

The gene calls are TRBV18 and TRBJ2-2; tentative D call: TRBD2 (7 bases). The germline V gene has CDR1 KGHSH and CDR2 LQKENI. V gave up 2 bases and J gave up 0 bases, with 10 bases separating them. The CDR3 extends over 16 amino acids. The CDR3 region is CASSPGGAANTGELFF. CDR3 bases: TGTGCCAGCTCACCAGGGGGGGCTGCGAACACCGGGGAGCTGTTTTTT. Full variable domain (remainder filled in from reference TRBV18 and TRBJ2-2): NAGVMQNPRHLVRRRGQEARLRCSPMKGHSHVYWYRQLPEEGLKFMVYLQKENIIDESGMPKERFSAEFPKEGPSILRIQQVVRGDSAAYFCASSPGGAANTGELFFGEGSRLTVL.

The gene calls are TRBV30 and TRBJ2-1; tentative D call: TRBD2 (6 bases). The CDR3 contains 14 residues. Germline assignment: CDR1 GTSNPN and CDR2 SVGIG (reference sequence). Deletions cut 0 bases from V and 8 bases from J, with 14 bases between. In DNA, the CDR3 is TGTGCCTGGAGTGTAGGGGCGGGGCTCCATGAGCAGTTCTTC. It codes for CAWSVGAGLHEQFF.

The chain is built from TRBV7-2 and TRBJ1-4; D possibly corresponds to TRBD1 (6 bases). Germline V gene lookup returns CDR1 SGHTA and CDR2 FQGNSA. Trimming took 6 bases from V and 6 from J, leaving 23 bases between them. This CDR3 spans 17 amino acids. CDR3 coding DNA: TGTGCCAGCAGTCACCCTGGGGGGGGCGCTTGGGATGAAAAACTGTTTTTT. This gives the protein CASSHPGGGAWDEKLFF.

This chain uses TRBV6-5 with TRBJ1-2; D perhaps matches TRBD1 (5 bases). Deletions cut 4 bases from V and 3 bases from J, with 18 bases between. The V gene's germline CDR1 is MNHEY and CDR2 SVGAGI. The CDR3 loop spans 16 amino acids. This chain's CDR3 is CASSSPSKSGDYGYTF. CDR3 DNA sequence: TGTGCCAGCAGTTCCCCCTCTAAGTCGGGGGACTATGGCTACACCTTC.

This clone was recorded a few times. J is TRBJ1-3 and V is TRBV9, with TRBD1 as a possible D gene (5 bases). The germline V gene encodes CDR1 SGDLS and CDR2 YYNGEE. The CDR3 has 16 residues. Trimming stripped 4 bases from V and 0 bases from J, with 14 bases between. The CDR3 protein is CASSPETASSGNTIYF. The CDR3 region has the DNA TGTGCCAGCAGCCCGGAGACAGCCAGCTCTGGAAACACCATATATTTT.

This chain uses TRBV5-1 with TRBJ1-1; 7 bases are shared with TRBD1. This CDR3 region has 14 residues. Trimming removed 3 bases from V and 6 bases from J; junction bases left unmatched: 8. From germline, CDR1 is SGHRS and CDR2 YFSETQ. This CDR3 reads CASSSTGLGAEAFF. The CDR3 DNA is TGCGCCAGCAGCTCGACAGGGCTTGGGGCTGAAGCTTTCTTT.

This chain joins TRBV7-9 and TRBJ2-3, with 9 bases matching TRBD2. The CDR3 runs 17 residues. The germline CDR1 and CDR2 sequences are SEHNR and FQNEAQ (reference sequence). The J segment lost 0 bases and the V segment lost 2 bases, leaving 6 bases of the junction unmatched. The CDR3: CASSLHGTSSSTDTQYF. As DNA, the CDR3 is TGTGCCAGCAGCTTACACGGGACTAGCTCTAGCACAGATACGCAGTATTTT.